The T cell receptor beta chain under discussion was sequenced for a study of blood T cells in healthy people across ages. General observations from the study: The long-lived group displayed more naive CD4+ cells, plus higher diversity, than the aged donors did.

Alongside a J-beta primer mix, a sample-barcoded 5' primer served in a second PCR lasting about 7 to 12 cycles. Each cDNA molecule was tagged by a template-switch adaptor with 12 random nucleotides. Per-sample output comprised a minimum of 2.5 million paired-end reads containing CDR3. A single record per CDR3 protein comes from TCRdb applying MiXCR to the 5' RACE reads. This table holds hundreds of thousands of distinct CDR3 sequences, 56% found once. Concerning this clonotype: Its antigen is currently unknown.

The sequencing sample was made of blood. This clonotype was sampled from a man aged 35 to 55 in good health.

CDR3 coding DNA: TGCAGTGCTAGAGCAGGGGAGGGGCAAGAGACCCAGTACTTC. It specifies CSARAGEGQETQYF. The genes are TRBV20-1 and TRBJ2-5; TRBD2 is a possible D gene (7 bases). Trimming took 1 base from V and 2 from J, leaving 11 bases between them. The CDR3 consists of 14 residues. Germline V gives CDR1 DFQATT, CDR2 SNEGSKA (reference sequence).